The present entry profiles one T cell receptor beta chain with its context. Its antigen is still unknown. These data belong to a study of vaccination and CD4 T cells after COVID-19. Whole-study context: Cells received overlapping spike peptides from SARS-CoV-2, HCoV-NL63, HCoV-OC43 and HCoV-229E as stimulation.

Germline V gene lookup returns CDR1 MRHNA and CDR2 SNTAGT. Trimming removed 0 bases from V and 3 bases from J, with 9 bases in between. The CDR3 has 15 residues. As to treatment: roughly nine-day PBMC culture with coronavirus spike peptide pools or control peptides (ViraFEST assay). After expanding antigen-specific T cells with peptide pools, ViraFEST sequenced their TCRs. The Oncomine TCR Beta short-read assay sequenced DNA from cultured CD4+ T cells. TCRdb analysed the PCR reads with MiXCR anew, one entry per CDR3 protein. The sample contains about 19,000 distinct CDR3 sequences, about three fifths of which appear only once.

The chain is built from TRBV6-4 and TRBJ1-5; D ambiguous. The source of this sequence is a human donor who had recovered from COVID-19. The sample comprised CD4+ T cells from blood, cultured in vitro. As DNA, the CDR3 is TGTGCCAGCAGTGACTCAAGGGTGTACAATCAGCCCCAGCATTTT. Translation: CASSDSRVYNQPQHF.